Below, 30 T cell receptor beta chains from the same sample are listed, as sequenced in a study of T cells in Graves' hyperthyroidism and ophthalmopathy. Amplified regions were TCR beta CDR3 sequences from RNA transcripts. The HTBI primer set drove a first-round RT-PCR of the TCR CDR3. TCRdb redid the calling of the multiplex PCR reads with MiXCR, one entry per CDR3 protein. The profile shows nearly 750,000 distinct CDR3 sequences, approximately 40% of them singletons. The sequenced sample consisted of blood. Receptor source: a woman in her thirties or forties with Graves' hyperthyroidism.

V gene TRBV20-1 combines with J gene TRBJ2-5; maybe TRBD1 (7 bases). Trimming pared 5 bases from V and 9 bases from J, leaving 22 bases between. The CDR3 has 14 residues. Germline values: CDR1 DFQATT, CDR2 SNEGSKA (reference sequence). The CDR3 DNA reads as TGCAGTGCTTCGGAGGGACAGCTTGATCAGCCCCAGTACTTC. Residues: CSASEGQLDQPQYF.

This clonotype was seen just once. V and J are TRBV20-1 and TRBJ2-2; TRBD1 might be the D (7 bases). Germline CDR1 is DFQATT and CDR2 is SNEGSKA (reference sequence). The CDR3 is 14 amino acids. V was pared by 3 bases and J by 9 bases, with 17 bases between. The CDR3 here is CSAREGALSRELFF. In DNA, the CDR3 is TGCAGTGCTAGGGAGGGGGCGCTTTCCCGGGAGCTGTTTTTT.

A note on this clonotype: A much larger clone lies one base from this, so it may be a read error. This chain uses TRBV10-3 with TRBJ1-1; perhaps TRBD1 as D (6 bases). The germline gives CDR1 ENHRY, CDR2 SYGVKD. V was clipped by 10 bases and J by 0 bases, with 15 bases between them. The CDR3 consists of 14 residues. DNA for the CDR3: TGTGCCAACAAGAACAGGGCCATGAACACTGAAGCTTTCTTT. As protein: CANKNRAMNTEAFF.

This chain connects TRBV10-3 to TRBJ2-6; D possibly uses TRBD1 or TRBD2 (6 bases each). This CDR3 is built from 12 residues. Germline-derived CDR1 and CDR2 are ENHRY and SYGVKD. Trimming took off 8 bases at V and 11 bases at J, with 13 bases between the two ends. The CDR3 sequence: CAIGGPAYVLTF. The CDR3 region has the DNA TGTGCCATCGGGGGGCCCGCCTACGTCCTGACTTTC.

DNA for the CDR3: TGTGCCATCACTCAGGGATTCATGAACACTGAAGCTTTCTTT. Protein: CAITQGFMNTEAFF. The chain has TRBV10-3 and TRBJ1-1; D might be TRBD1 (5 bases). CDR1 and CDR2 (germline): ENHRY, SYGVKD. This CDR3 has 14 amino acids. Trimming took 7 bases from V and 0 from J, leaving 12 bases between them.

This clonotype has a count of ten or more. The chain combines TRBV7-8 with TRBJ2-2; TRBD1 matches at 7 bases. The V segment lost 0 bases and the J segment 7 bases; nucleotides outside the gene matches: 11. The CDR3 extends over 17 amino acids. Germline V CDR1 and CDR2: SGHVS, FQNEAQ. This CDR3 reads CASSLAPRQGEIGELFF. CDR3 nucleotides: TGTGCCAGCAGCTTAGCCCCTCGACAGGGAGAGATCGGGGAGCTGTTTTTT.

The chain is built from TRBV7-9 and TRBJ2-7; weak D call: TRBD1 (5 bases). V dropped 2 bases and J dropped 2 bases, with 13 bases sitting between them. Germline-derived CDR1 and CDR2 are SEHNR and FQNEAQ (reference sequence). The CDR3 totals 15 residues. The CDR3 loop reads CASSLNGGAAYEQYF. The CDR3 DNA reads as TGTGCCAGCAGCTTAAACGGTGGGGCGGCCTACGAGCAGTACTTC.

This clonotype turned up a few times. The rearrangement uses TRBV7-2 and TRBJ2-7; TRBD2 matches at 10 bases. The V gene end was trimmed by 7 bases and the J gene end by 4 bases; junction bases not matched to a gene: 4. CDR1 and CDR2 from the germline V gene are SGHTA and FQGNSA. The CDR3 has 13 residues. CDR3 sequence: CASMKREGYEQYF. Here the CDR3 DNA reads TGTGCCAGCATGAAGCGGGAGGGGTACGAGCAGTACTTC.

At least ten counts were recorded for this clonotype. This rearrangement joins TRBV4-3 to TRBJ2-5, with D possibly called TRBD1 or TRBD2 (5 bases each). In germline, CDR1 is LGHNA, CDR2 YSLEER. The CDR3 is made up of 13 amino acids. Deletions cut 3 bases from V and 5 bases from J, with 10 bases between. The CDR3 DNA reads TGCGCCAGCAGCCAGGGGACGCGGGAGACCCAGTACTTC. Amino acids: CASSQGTRETQYF.

This clonotype was detected many times. The rearrangement uses TRBV19 and TRBJ2-5, with 9 bases identical to TRBD1. Germline V lookup: CDR1 LNHDA, CDR2 SQIVND (reference sequence). Losses at the gene ends were 5 bases for V and 3 bases for J; bases not matched to a gene: 7. This CDR3 spans 15 amino acids. The CDR3 loop reads CASSSTGGSEETQYF. The CDR3 coding sequence is TGTGCCAGTAGTTCGACAGGGGGGTCGGAAGAGACCCAGTACTTC.

The rearrangement links TRBV5-4 to TRBJ2-7; possible D gene TRBD2, 6 bases. There are 14 residues in the CDR3. The germline CDR1 and CDR2 sequences are SGHNT and YYREEE (reference sequence). V lost 4 bases to trimming and J lost 4 bases, with 15 bases between them. The CDR3 nucleotides are TGTGCCAGCAGCAGACGGGACTTCCTTTACGAGCAGTACTTC. This encodes CASSRRDFLYEQYF.

This clonotype was observed at least ten times. V is TRBV12-3 or TRBV12-4 and J is TRBJ1-3, with no clear D. The CDR3 extends over 13 amino acids. V lost 6 bases, J lost 0 bases, and 6 bases lay in between. CDR3 sequence reads: CASSLFSGNTIYF. The CDR3 region has the DNA TGTGCCAGCAGCCTCTTCTCTGGAAACACCATATATTTT.

The J gene is TRBJ2-2, the V gene TRBV4-3; D remains unclear. Per germline, CDR1 LGHNA and CDR2 YSLEER. V was cut by 0 bases and J by 6 bases, with 8 bases left in between. The CDR3 spans 14 residues. This CDR3 is CASSQDAQAGELFF. CDR3 DNA sequence: TGCGCCAGCAGCCAAGATGCGCAAGCCGGGGAGCTGTTTTTT.

This clonotype occurred many times. The V and J genes are TRBV2 and TRBJ2-7; no firm D call. V was cut by 5 bases and J by 13 bases, with 12 bases left in between. In germline, CDR1 is SNHLY, CDR2 FYNNEI. This CDR3 has 10 amino acids. This CDR3 is CASSFVRSYF. The DNA for the CDR3 is TGTGCCAGCAGTTTCGTGAGGTCTTACTTC.

This clonotype has just a few counts. This rearrangement joins TRBV20-1 to TRBJ1-2; D is uncertain. Per germline, CDR1 DFQATT and CDR2 SNEGSKA (reference sequence). The CDR3 loop spans 11 amino acids. Trimming cost V 6 bases and J 4 bases, with 9 bases left between them. This chain's CDR3 is CSAGVGYGYTF. As DNA, the CDR3 is TGCAGTGCCGGGGTAGGCTATGGCTACACCTTC.

This clonotype was found many times. This rearrangement joins TRBV24-1 to TRBJ1-1; D possibly corresponds to TRBD1 (5 bases). Germline CDR1 is KGHDR and CDR2 is SFDVKD. The V gene lost 2 bases and the J gene lost 6 bases, with 9 bases spanning the gap. CDR3 length: 13 residues. This chain's CDR3 is CATSDWDGSEAFF. CDR3 bases: TGTGCCACCAGTGATTGGGACGGCTCTGAAGCTTTCTTT.

This clonotype was picked up many times. The chain is built from TRBV14 and TRBJ1-2; D gene uncertain. CDR3 length: 14 residues. The germline gives CDR1 SGHDN, CDR2 FVKESK. V lost 1 base to trimming and J lost 5 bases, with 11 bases between them. The CDR3 DNA reads TGTGCCAGCAGCCAAGGGGGAGAGGTATATGGCTACACCTTC. It yields the protein CASSQGGEVYGYTF.

As to this clonotype: The junction departs from the called germline gene at one end, perhaps through a read error. The chain has TRBV7-2 and TRBJ2-7, with D unresolved. Matching the DNA end better, TRBJ2-1 makes the J call doubtful. CDR3 length: 15 amino acids. CDR1 and CDR2 (germline): SGHTA, FQGNSA. The CDR3, as DNA: TGCGCCAGCAGCCGAGCGATCGGGTTGAACAATGAGCAGTTCTTC. Protein sequence: CASSRAIGLNNEQFF.

The chain couples TRBV7-3 to TRBJ2-2; D ambiguous. CDR3 size: 14 residues. The germline gives CDR1 SGHTA, CDR2 FQGTGA. V lost 5 bases to trimming and J lost 1 base, with 8 bases between them. The CDR3 coding sequence is TGTGCCAGCAGCGAACATCGGAACACCGGGGAGCTGTTTTTT. This translates into CASSEHRNTGELFF.

This clonotype showed up many times. The chain employs TRBV5-5 and TRBJ2-7; the match to TRBD1 covers 7 bases. Germline V gene data show CDR1 as SGHKS and CDR2 as YYEKEE (reference sequence). Losses at the gene ends were 4 bases for V and 6 bases for J; bases not matched to a gene: 13. The CDR3 is 15 residues long. The CDR3 nucleotides read TGTGCCAGCAGCCGAGCCACAGGGGATTCTATCGAGCAGTACTTC. Residues: CASSRATGDSIEQYF.

This clonotype was seen a few times. The chain is built from TRBV9 and TRBJ2-5, with D possibly TRBD2 on 6 matching bases. CDR1 and CDR2 (germline): SGDLS, YYNGEE. The CDR3 covers 15 residues. Trimming left V 3 bases short and J 3 bases short, with 15 bases between. The CDR3 reads CASSAQETGEETQYF. Written as DNA, the CDR3 is TGTGCCAGCAGCGCCCAAGAGACGGGGGAAGAGACCCAGTACTTC.

The sample holds many counts of this clonotype. V gene TRBV6-2 or TRBV6-3 combines with J gene TRBJ1-1, with D perhaps matching TRBD1 (6 bases). The length of the CDR3 is 15 residues. Deletions cut 2 bases from V and 7 bases from J, with 17 bases between. Germline V gene lookup returns CDR1 MNHEY and CDR2 SVGEGT. CDR3 region: CASSYATTGAIEAFF. In nucleotides, the CDR3 is TGTGCCAGCAGTTACGCAACAACGGGGGCAATTGAAGCTTTCTTT.

V and J are TRBV20-1 and TRBJ1-4, with D possibly being TRBD1 (5 bases). V was trimmed by 5 bases and J by 11 bases, leaving 15 bases between them. CDR3 length: 12 amino acids. CDR1 DFQATT and CDR2 SNEGSKA come from the germline V gene (reference sequence). The CDR3 nucleotides read TGCAGTGCTCACCGGACATCGCGGAAACTGTTTTTT. It codes for CSAHRTSRKLFF.

This clonotype has a handful of counts. V and J are TRBV20-1 and TRBJ1-1, with D tentatively TRBD1 (5 bases). CDR1 DFQATT and CDR2 SNEGSKA come from the germline V gene (reference sequence). The CDR3 extends over 13 amino acids. V lost 7 bases and J 3 bases, leaving 15 bases between the germline ends. CDR3 in amino acids: CSGGSGGDTEAFF. The CDR3 nucleotides are TGCAGTGGGGGCTCAGGAGGGGACACTGAAGCTTTCTTT.

CDR3 residues: CASSLAPTAVFTYEQYF. As DNA, the CDR3 is TGTGCCAGCAGCTTAGCACCAACGGCAGTTTTCACCTACGAGCAGTACTTC. J is TRBJ2-7 and V is TRBV7-8; no clear D gene. CDR3 size: 17 residues. The V gene's germline CDR1 is SGHVS and CDR2 FQNEAQ. Trimming pared 0 bases from V and 2 bases from J, leaving 17 bases between. The variable domain in full, with the rest retrieved from reference TRBV7-8 and TRBJ2-7, is GAGVSQSPRYKVAKRGQDVALRCDPISGHVSLFWYQQALGQGPEFLTYFQNEAQLDKSGLPSDRFFAERPEGSVSTLKIQRTQQEDSAVYLCASSLAPTAVFTYEQYFGPGTRLTVT.

There are many counts of this clonotype. The chain has TRBV24-1 and TRBJ2-3; the D is unclear. The CDR3 contains 12 residues. The germline V and J ends were trimmed by 4 bases and 6 bases, with 7 bases remaining between them. CDR1 is KGHDR and CDR2 is SFDVKD in the germline V gene. DNA for the CDR3: TGTGCCACCAGTGACCTCCGCGATACGCAGTATTTT. Translation: CATSDLRDTQYF.

The sample holds many counts of this clonotype. In DNA form, the CDR3 reads TGTGCCAGTAGCACCGACGAAGGACACAATCAGCCCCAGCATTTT. Translated, it gives CASSTDEGHNQPQHF. The chain recombines TRBV19 with TRBJ1-5; D might be TRBD1 (5 bases). Looked up from germline, CDR1 is LNHDA and CDR2 is SQIVND (reference sequence). Trimming took 6 bases from V and 3 from J, leaving 15 bases between them. The CDR3 has 15 amino acids.

This clonotype was detected only a few times. The genes are TRBV4-2 and TRBJ1-1; D uncertain. The CDR3 is 16 amino acids. The V gene's germline CDR1 is LGHNA and CDR2 YNFKEQ. V lost 0 bases and J lost 0, with 11 bases in between. The CDR3 region has the DNA TGTGCCAGCAGCCAAGATCTCGGCAGGATGAACACTGAAGCTTTCTTT. This codes for CASSQDLGRMNTEAFF.

This clonotype came up many times. This chain's CDR3 is CASSEGSSSNQPQHF. DNA of the CDR3: TGTGCCAGCAGCGAGGGGTCCTCTAGCAATCAGCCCCAGCATTTT. V and J are TRBV9 and TRBJ1-5, with D perhaps TRBD1 (5 bases). CDR1 is SGDLS and CDR2 is YYNGEE in the germline V gene. The CDR3 totals 15 residues. Trimming removed 3 bases from V and 0 bases from J, with 10 bases in between.

The chain links TRBV20-1 to TRBJ1-5; TRBD1 might be the D (5 bases). CDR1 and CDR2 from the germline V gene are DFQATT and SNEGSKA (reference sequence). Trimming shortened V by 6 bases and J by 13 bases, and 25 bases separated the two germline ends. This CDR3 comprises 14 residues. The CDR3 here is CSAAGTSGARTQHF. CDR3 nucleotide sequence: TGCAGTGCAGCCGGGACTAGCGGGGCGCGGACGCAGCATTTT.